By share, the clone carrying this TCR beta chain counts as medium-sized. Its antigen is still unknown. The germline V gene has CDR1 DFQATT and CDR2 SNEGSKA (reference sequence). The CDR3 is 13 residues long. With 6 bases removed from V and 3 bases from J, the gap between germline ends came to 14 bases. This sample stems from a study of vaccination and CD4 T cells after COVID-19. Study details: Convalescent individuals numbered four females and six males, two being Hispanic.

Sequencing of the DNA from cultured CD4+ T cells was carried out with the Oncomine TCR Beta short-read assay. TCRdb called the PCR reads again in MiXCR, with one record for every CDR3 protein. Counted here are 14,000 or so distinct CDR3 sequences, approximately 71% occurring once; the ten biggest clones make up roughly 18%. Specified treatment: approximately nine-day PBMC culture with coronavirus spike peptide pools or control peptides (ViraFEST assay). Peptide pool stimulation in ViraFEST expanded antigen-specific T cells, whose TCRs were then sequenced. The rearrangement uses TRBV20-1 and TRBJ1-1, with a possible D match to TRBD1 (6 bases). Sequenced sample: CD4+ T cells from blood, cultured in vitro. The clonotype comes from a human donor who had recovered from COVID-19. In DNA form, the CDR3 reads TGCAGTGCCCCCCTAGGGGGGCACACTGAAGCTTTCTTT. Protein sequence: CSAPLGGHTEAFF.